This T cell receptor beta chain was documented in a study of blood T cell repertoires in COVID-19. On the study more broadly: Material from acute and convalescent COVID-19 was sourced from the United States, Italy and Spain. PBMCs, B-cell-depleted T cells, or T cells provided the cDNA or gDNA that made up the material.

In Seattle, patients joined the study during active infection and were tracked longitudinally. Under the authors' procedure: Reference gene primer amplification gave nucleated cell count estimates. Repertoires were generated with immunoSEQ multiplex PCR, while TCRdb's copy carries only in-frame clones and drops some. V and J calls plus clone size are reproduced from that table; the DNA served to infer D and trimming. The table includes about 170,000 clones, roughly nine tenths detected once. The germline gives CDR1 KGHSH, CDR2 LQKENI. There are 16 residues in the CDR3. V gave up 2 bases and J gave up 4 bases; unmatched junction bases: 6.

The receptor's source is a woman in her fifties or sixties with COVID-19, enrolled during active disease. This chain links TRBV18 with TRBJ1-5, with 9 bases matching TRBD1. The sequenced material came from peripheral blood. CDR3 sequence (DNA): TGTGCCAGCTCACCAACGGACAGGGGTAGGAATCAGCCCCAGCATTTT. Protein sequence: CASSPTDRGRNQPQHF.